The next 26 T cell receptor beta chains were all read from a single sample in a study of blood T cell repertoires in COVID-19. Sequenced by immunoSEQ multiplex PCR; TCRdb stores in-frame clones only, minus some. The data show about 410,000 clones, roughly 85% seen once. The sequencing sample was made of peripheral blood. The receptors come from a woman between 25 and 40 years old with active or convalescent COVID-19.

The rearrangement links TRBV4-1 to TRBJ1-2, with TRBD1 matching 8 bases. This CDR3 has 18 residues. V was pared by 2 bases and J by 1 base, with 12 bases of the junction left unmatched. The germline gives CDR1 MGHRA, CDR2 YSYEKL. CDR3 sequence: CASSQTPQGVPVNYGYTF. In DNA, the CDR3 is TGCGCCAGCAGCCAAACACCACAGGGGGTTCCGGTTAACTATGGCTACACCTTC.

For this clone: One end of the junction is discordant with germline, which a read error may explain. The chain's CDR3 is CACRAGLYEQYF. The CDR3 DNA reads TGTGCCTGCAGGGCAGGGTTATACGAGCAGTACTTC. The chain recombines TRBV6-6 with TRBJ2-7; D may be TRBD1 (5 bases). The V gene's germline CDR1 is MNHNY and CDR2 SVGAGI (reference sequence). This CDR3 has 12 amino acids.

The rearrangement uses TRBV30 and TRBJ2-7; TRBD2 matches 10 bases. Germline V gives CDR1 GTSNPN, CDR2 SVGIG (reference sequence). Germline trimming cut 2 bases from V and 4 bases from J; bases unmatched to any gene: 5. CDR3 length: 14 amino acids. The CDR3 region has the DNA TGTGCCTGGAGTTGGACTAGCGGAGGATACGAGCAGTACTTC. Amino acid sequence: CAWSWTSGGYEQYF.

The J gene is TRBJ1-5, the V gene TRBV10-2; 9 positions agree with TRBD1. Germline V gene lookup returns CDR1 WSHSY and CDR2 SAAADI. The V and J ends lost 6 bases and 3 bases, in that order; junction bases with no gene match: 6. CDR3 length: 15 amino acids. DNA of the CDR3: TGCGCCAGCAGGGGGACAGGGTTGACCAATCAGCCCCAGCATTTT. It yields the protein CASRGTGLTNQPQHF.

The chain carries TRBV27 and TRBJ1-6; D is unclear. Between the trimmed V and J ends, which lost 3 bases and 0 bases, there was a span of 9 bases. CDR1 and CDR2 from the germline V gene are MNHEY and SMNVEV (reference sequence). This CDR3 has 16 amino acids. The CDR3 bases are TGTGCCAGCAGTTTCCTGCCGAGCTCCTATAATTCACCCCTCCACTTT. It yields the protein CASSFLPSSYNSPLHF.

The chain employs TRBV6-1 and TRBJ1-1; the D gene is possibly TRBD1 (6 bases). The V end was cut by 2 bases, the J end by 1 base, with 11 bases between. Germline CDR1 and CDR2: MNHNS and SASEGT. The CDR3 is made up of 15 amino acids. CDR3 region: CASSEQEQGNTEAFF. The CDR3 region has the DNA TGTGCCAGCAGTGAACAAGAACAGGGGAACACTGAAGCTTTCTTT.

V is TRBV25-1 and J is TRBJ2-7; 10 bases match TRBD2. The V gene end was trimmed by 7 bases and the J gene end by 4 bases; junction bases not matched to a gene: 7. This CDR3 comprises 14 residues. CDR1 MGHDK and CDR2 SYGVNS come from the germline V gene. CDR3 sequence reads: CASNPASGSYEQYF. CDR3 coding DNA: TGTGCCAGCAACCCTGCTAGCGGGAGTTACGAGCAGTACTTC.

The V and J genes are TRBV18 and TRBJ1-5; weak D call: TRBD1 (5 bases). CDR3 length equals 15 residues. Germline-derived CDR1 and CDR2 are KGHSH and LQKENI. The V and J ends lost 6 bases and 6 bases respectively, with 18 bases between them. The CDR3 here is CASSPTGGRAQPQHF. CDR3 sequence (DNA): TGTGCCAGCTCTCCCACAGGCGGACGAGCTCAGCCCCAGCATTTT.

The rearrangement joins TRBV4-1 to TRBJ1-1; tentative D call: TRBD1 (6 bases). The V and J ends lost 0 bases and 1 base respectively, with 6 bases between them. CDR3 length: 14 amino acids. CDR1 MGHRA and CDR2 YSYEKL come from the germline V gene. The CDR3 DNA is TGCGCCAGCAGCCAAGAGGGACAGAACACTGAAGCTTTCTTT. Amino acids: CASSQEGQNTEAFF.

The rearrangement links TRBV10-3 to TRBJ2-2; 8 bases line up with TRBD2. CDR3 length equals 16 residues. The germline gives CDR1 ENHRY, CDR2 SYGVKD. Unmatched junction bases numbered 12, after V lost 11 bases and J lost 1 base. In DNA form, the CDR3 reads TGTGCCGCCCAACCCCCCGGGACTAGGAACACCGGGGAGCTGTTTTTT. Protein product: CAAQPPGTRNTGELFF.

The V and J genes are TRBV27 and TRBJ2-3; 7 bases map to TRBD1. With 6 bases clipped from V and 0 bases from J, the junction kept 6 bases outside the gene matches. Germline CDR1 reads MNHEY; CDR2 reads SMNVEV (reference sequence). The CDR3 is 15 amino acids. The CDR3 sequence: CASSQGGRSTDTQYF. The CDR3 DNA reads TGTGCCAGCAGCCAAGGGGGCAGGAGCACAGATACGCAGTATTTT.

This chain joins TRBV30 and TRBJ2-3; tentative D call: TRBD2 (6 bases). There are 14 residues in the CDR3. Per the germline V gene, CDR1 is GTSNPN and CDR2 is SVGIG (reference sequence). V lost 5 bases and J 1 base, leaving 13 bases between the germline ends. CDR3 loop: CAWAKGGGTDTQYF. The CDR3 coding sequence is TGTGCCTGGGCGAAAGGAGGGGGCACAGATACGCAGTATTTT.

The rearrangement joins TRBV4-1 to TRBJ2-3, with 10 bases that match TRBD1. This CDR3 region has 16 residues. Germline CDR1 is MGHRA and CDR2 is YSYEKL. The V segment lost 3 bases and the J segment 4 bases; nucleotides outside the gene matches: 7. The CDR3 DNA reads TGCGCCAGCAGCCACCCCGGGACAGGGGAATCAGATACGCAGTATTTT. This translates into CASSHPGTGESDTQYF.

Turning to this clone: Different DNA sequences within this sample yield the same CDR3. The chain recombines TRBV18 with TRBJ1-3; 9 positions match TRBD1. Germline CDR1 is KGHSH and CDR2 is LQKENI. This CDR3 is built from 16 residues. The V segment lost 0 bases and the J segment 1 base; nucleotides outside the gene matches: 1. This CDR3 is CASSPPGQGSGNTIYF. CDR3 sequence (DNA): TGTGCCAGCTCACCACCAGGACAGGGGTCTGGAAACACCATATATTTT.

The chain couples TRBV4-1 to TRBJ2-7; no reliable D call. Germline assignment: CDR1 MGHRA and CDR2 YSYEKL. V was trimmed by 1 base and J by 3 bases, leaving 7 bases between them. The CDR3 extends over 13 amino acids. The CDR3 region is CASSQGHNYEQYF. The DNA for the CDR3 is TGCGCCAGCAGCCAAGGGCATAACTACGAGCAGTACTTC.

V usage is TRBV7-2 and J usage is TRBJ2-3; 12 nucleotides match TRBD2. V dropped 5 bases and J dropped 4; count of bases not matched to a gene: 10. The CDR3 totals 17 residues. Germline assignment: CDR1 SGHTA and CDR2 FQGNSA. The DNA of the CDR3 is TGTGCCAGCAGCCAAACCAGACTAGCGGGAGTTGCAGATACGCAGTATTTT. It is translated as CASSQTRLAGVADTQYF. The complete variable domain, with remaining parts taken from reference TRBV7-2 and TRBJ2-3, reads GAGVSQSPSNKVTEKGKDVELRCDPISGHTALYWYRQSLGQGLEFLIYFQGNSAPDKSGLPSDRFSAERTGGSVSTLTIQRTQQEDSAVYLCASSQTRLAGVADTQYFGPGTRLTVL.

The J gene is TRBJ2-7, the V gene TRBV6-5; 8 bases align to TRBD2. The V gene's germline CDR1 is MNHEY and CDR2 SVGAGI. The CDR3 consists of 16 residues. V dropped 0 bases and J dropped 1; count of bases not matched to a gene: 5. In DNA, the CDR3 is TGTGCCAGCAGTTACTCGCACGGGAGGGGATCCTACGAGCAGTACTTC. Encoded protein: CASSYSHGRGSYEQYF.

The chain recombines TRBV2 with TRBJ1-5; D is ambiguous. This CDR3 spans 17 amino acids. Germline CDR1 and CDR2: SNHLY and FYNNEI. The ends were cut back, 7 bases at V and 0 bases at J, with 19 bases in the middle. CDR3 coding DNA: TGTGCCAGCAATATGAACAGAAAACTTGATAGCAATCAGCCCCAGCATTTT. Residues: CASNMNRKLDSNQPQHF. Variable domain in full (rest from reference TRBV2 and TRBJ1-5): EPEVTQTPSHQVTQMGQEVILRCVPISNHLYFYWYRQILGQKVEFLVSFYNNEISEKSEIFDDQFSVERPDGSNFTLKIRSTKLEDSAMYFCASNMNRKLDSNQPQHFGDGTRLSIL.

The chain employs TRBV9 and TRBJ1-4; D is possibly TRBD1 (6 bases). Germline values: CDR1 SGDLS, CDR2 YYNGEE. V shed 3 bases and J shed 4 bases, with 16 bases lying between them. The CDR3 has 16 amino acids. The CDR3 region is CASSGDGGAVNEKLFF. Here the CDR3 DNA reads TGTGCCAGCAGCGGTGACGGGGGGGCAGTTAATGAAAAACTGTTTTTT.

V and J are TRBV12-5 and TRBJ1-1; tentative D call: TRBD1 (5 bases). This CDR3 has 14 residues. Germline CDR1 is LGHNT and CDR2 is FRNRAP. V was cut by 6 bases and J by 3 bases, with 14 bases left in between. The DNA of the CDR3 is TGTGCTAGTGGACCGAACAGGTTCGACACTGAAGCTTTCTTT. Residues: CASGPNRFDTEAFF.

The chain couples TRBV4-1 to TRBJ2-1; possible D gene TRBD1, 7 bases. This CDR3 spans 19 amino acids. V was pared by 0 bases and J by 9 bases, with 27 bases between. CDR1 and CDR2 from the germline V gene are MGHRA and YSYEKL. Here the CDR3 DNA reads TGCGCCAGCAGCCAAGATTCAGGGGGATTGGGAACGGGAGATGGTGAGCAGTTCTTC. It translates to CASSQDSGGLGTGDGEQFF.

V usage is TRBV2 and J usage is TRBJ2-6; TRBD2 agrees at 16 bases. The CDR3 spans 19 residues. After removal of 2 bases from V and 2 bases from J, the junction contained 3 bases not matched to a gene. Looked up from germline, CDR1 is SNHLY and CDR2 is FYNNEI. CDR3 nucleotides: TGTGCCAGCAGTGAACTGGGACTAGCGGGGGGGCCTGGGGCCAACGTCCTGACTTTC. Its protein product is CASSELGLAGGPGANVLTF.

The CDR3 DNA reads as TGTGCCAGCAGCTGGGACAGTCAGTCTGAAGCTTTCTTT. Its translation: CASSWDSQSEAFF. The chain links TRBV7-6 to TRBJ1-1; 7 bases line up with TRBD1. Per the germline V gene, CDR1 is SGHVS and CDR2 is FNYEAQ. The J segment lost 6 bases and the V segment lost 4 bases, leaving 5 bases of the junction unmatched. The CDR3 consists of 13 residues. The variable domain in full, with the rest retrieved from reference TRBV7-6 and TRBJ1-1, is GAGVSQSPRYKVTKRGQDVALRCDPISGHVSLYWYRQALGQGPEFLTYFNYEAQQDKSGLPNDRFSAERPEGSISTLTIQRTEQRDSAMYRCASSWDSQSEAFFGQGTRLTVV.

This clone appeared a single time. The chain has TRBV29-1 and TRBJ2-1; 10 positions agree with TRBD2. From germline, CDR1 is SQVTM and CDR2 ANQGSEA. CDR3 size: 14 residues. V trimming: 5 bases; J trimming: 4 bases; junction bases outside the gene matches: 5. The CDR3 coding sequence is TGCAGCGTTTTAAGGACTAGCGGATACAATGAGCAGTTCTTC. It yields the protein CSVLRTSGYNEQFF.

The J gene is TRBJ1-1, the V gene TRBV7-9; 9 positions match TRBD1. Germline CDR1 SEHNR, CDR2 FQNEAQ (reference sequence). The CDR3 covers 16 residues. V dropped 6 bases and J dropped 5; count of bases not matched to a gene: 13. CDR3 amino acids: CASSRCRQGVRTEAFF. In nucleotides, the CDR3 is TGTGCCAGCAGTCGATGTCGACAGGGGGTTCGGACTGAAGCTTTCTTT.

This clone appeared a single time. The rearrangement uses TRBV7-9 and TRBJ2-4, with 8 positions matching TRBD1. With 2 bases clipped from V and 5 bases from J, the junction kept 8 bases outside the gene matches. Germline CDR1 and CDR2: SEHNR and FQNEAQ (reference sequence). The CDR3 extends over 16 amino acids. The CDR3 bases are TGTGCCAGCAGCTTAAACCCCAGGGGGCCGGAAAACATTCAGTACTTC. This translates into CASSLNPRGPENIQYF.